This T cell receptor (beta chain) was captured in a study of cytomegalovirus exposure and HLA in healthy donors. Study outcomes and limitations: TCR beta V- and J-gene trimming, according to a later analysis, was linked to a missense DCLRE1C variant. The HLA-A and HLA-B alleles of most subjects were reportedly predicted accurately from TCR beta sequences. As a later analysis revealed, most CMV-associated TCR beta chains appeared HLA-restricted.

Researchers ran the PCR with 60 Vbeta and 13 Jbeta primers. TCRdb's table, derived via immunoSEQ multiplex PCR, lists solely in-frame clones and lacks some. This table holds about 86,000 clones, just over 70% found once. Only one count was recorded for this clone. Its antigen is not identified. This CDR3 contains 14 residues. Germline CDR1 SQVTM, CDR2 ANQGSEA. V trimming: 3 bases; J trimming: 5 bases; junction bases outside the gene matches: 9. V gene TRBV29-1 combines with J gene TRBJ2-5; 7 nucleotides agree with TRBD2. The sequencing sample was made of PBMCs. This clonotype was obtained from a man in his sixties in good health and CMV-seronegative. The chain's CDR3 is CSVEESGARETQYF. The DNA of the CDR3 is TGCAGCGTTGAGGAAAGCGGGGCCAGGGAGACCCAGTACTTC.